The 7 T cell receptor beta chains below were found in one sample sequenced in a study of radiation and T cells in renal cell carcinoma. Libraries were prepared by immunoSEQ multiplex PCR; TCRdb keeps only in-frame clonotypes and omits some of them. In the table there are around 180,000 clones, roughly nine tenths of which are singletons. Time point of the sample: blood 4 weeks post-SBRT, at nephrectomy. Sample treatment: 15 Gy SBRT to primary tumor, nephrectomy 4 weeks later. The sample was blood, taken from a patient whose treatment included radiotherapy and nephrectomy. These receptors were collected from a woman aged 50 to 60 with renal cell carcinoma.

The chain employs TRBV5-1 and TRBJ1-4; D is unclear. The germline CDR1 and CDR2 sequences are SGHRS and YFSETQ. The CDR3 extends over 15 amino acids. V dropped 4 bases and J dropped 0 bases, with 10 bases sitting between them. Here the CDR3 DNA reads TGCGCCAGCAGCAAGTCGCTGTCAACTAATGAAAAACTGTTTTTT. Protein: CASSKSLSTNEKLFF.

The genes are TRBV5-5 and TRBJ1-2; 9 nucleotides align to TRBD1. The CDR3 spans 15 residues. V shed 2 bases, J shed 8 bases, and the junction held 10 bases outside the gene matches. The V gene's germline CDR1 is SGHKS and CDR2 YYEKEE (reference sequence). Written as DNA, the CDR3 is TGTGCCAGCAGCTTCCCCTTTACAGGGGGCGGCGGCTACACCTTC. Translated: CASSFPFTGGGGYTF. The whole variable domain, remainder taken from reference TRBV5-5 and TRBJ1-2, is DAGVTQSPTHLIKTRGQQVTLRCSPISGHKSVSWYQQVLGQGPQFIFQYYEKEERGRGNFPDRFSARQFPNYSSELNVNALLLGDSALYLCASSFPFTGGGGYTFGSGTRLTVV.

The rearrangement uses TRBV12-5 and TRBJ1-1; possibly TRBD1 for D (6 bases). The ends were cut back, 5 bases at V and 8 bases at J, with 21 bases in the middle. Germline loops: CDR1 LGHNT, CDR2 FRNRAP. CDR3 size: 15 residues. CDR3 sequence reads: CASGPIPTTGQEAFF. CDR3 in DNA: TGTGCTAGTGGTCCAATCCCGACAACCGGACAGGAAGCTTTCTTT.

This rearrangement joins TRBV9 to TRBJ1-4; D unclear. Trimming stripped 1 base from V and 4 bases from J, with 14 bases between. Germline assignment: CDR1 SGDLS and CDR2 YYNGEE. The CDR3 length is 16 residues. The CDR3 here is CASSVSPGRSNEKLFF. CDR3 sequence (DNA): TGTGCCAGCAGCGTATCTCCCGGACGGAGTAATGAAAAACTGTTTTTT.

The chain has TRBV11-2 and TRBJ2-1; TRBD1 matches at 7 bases. The V and J ends lost 1 base and 6 bases, in that order; junction bases with no gene match: 3. This CDR3 has 14 amino acids. Germline V gene lookup returns CDR1 SGHAT and CDR2 FQNNGV. CDR3 in DNA: TGTGCCAGCAGCTTAGCGGGACAGTTCAATGAGCAGTTCTTC. Translating it yields CASSLAGQFNEQFF.

The chain employs TRBV2 and TRBJ1-2, with D perhaps matching TRBD1 (6 bases). The CDR3 totals 16 residues. Germline assignment: CDR1 SNHLY and CDR2 FYNNEI. V was cut by 6 bases and J by 3 bases, with 20 bases left in between. CDR3 in DNA: TGTGCCAGCAGCGTACGCCGGGACACCAATCACTATGGCTACACCTTC. As protein: CASSVRRDTNHYGYTF.

This clone was recorded only once. The chain employs TRBV5-1 and TRBJ2-2, with 7 bases lining up with TRBD2. The CDR3 sequence is 15 residues long. V shed 3 bases, J shed 4 bases, and the junction held 6 bases outside the gene matches. Germline CDR1 is SGHRS and CDR2 is YFSETQ. CDR3 protein: CASSSTSELTGELFF. The CDR3 coding sequence is TGCGCCAGCAGCTCTACTAGCGAACTCACCGGGGAGCTGTTTTTT.